A selection of T cell receptor beta chains follows, all from one sample in a study of shared clonotypes between healthy human individuals. Clones were read by immunoSEQ multiplex PCR, and TCRdb kept only the in-frame ones, dropping some. The table records roughly 1,600,000 clones, about 98.5% of them present only once. Sequenced: naive CD4+ T cells sorted from blood. The receptor set was obtained from a man in his thirties or forties in good health. Both conserved end residues are part of each CDR3. The D gene is left open where the match is weak. Some rows have no size entry. The others give once, few or many, or a class for an expanded clone.

j_call,v_call,clone_size,d_call,cdr3_aa
TRBJ2-7,TRBV7-9,-,TRBD2,CASSSASGSLFEQYF
TRBJ2-7,TRBV6-5,-,-,CASSYSFGYEQYF
TRBJ2-7,TRBV4-1,-,TRBD1,CASSKGTAYYEQYF
TRBJ2-7,TRBV19,-,TRBD2,CASKLLAGSYEQYF
TRBJ2-5,TRBV28,-,-,CASSLSAETQYF
TRBJ2-2,TRBV5-4,once,TRBD2,CASSMGTSGTTGELFF
TRBJ2-5,TRBV2,-,-,CASTGPQETQYF
TRBJ1-1,TRBV4-1,-,-,CASSQTDSWNTEAFF
TRBJ2-3,TRBV28,-,TRBD2,CASSWRTSGRTDTQYF
TRBJ2-7,TRBV28,-,-,CASVGYDEQYF
TRBJ1-2,TRBV7-9,-,-,CASSLGSSNYGYTF
TRBJ2-3,TRBV2,-,TRBD2,CASIWEGSTDTQYF
TRBJ2-1,TRBV5-4,-,-,CASSLVGPGSNEQFF
TRBJ1-2,TRBV10-3,-,-,CAISDRDYYGYTF
TRBJ1-5,TRBV28,once,-,CASSEHGGGHQPQHF
TRBJ1-2,TRBV5-4,-,-,CASSLKSWASYGYTF
TRBJ2-7,TRBV6-6,-,-,CASSYLSGDYEQYF
TRBJ1-1,TRBV19,-,TRBD1,CASRKGQKNTEAFF
TRBJ2-1,TRBV5-4,-,-,CASSPGGYNEQFF
TRBJ2-5,TRBV5-1,-,-,CASSWLRHGQETQYF
TRBJ1-5,TRBV28,-,-,CASSWVLQPQHF
TRBJ2-2,TRBV11-3,-,TRBD2,CASQKQGRGTSGTGELFF
TRBJ2-2,TRBV2,-,TRBD1,CASSWTGAGELFF
TRBJ2-7,TRBV25-1,-,-,CASSQGGIISYEQYF
TRBJ1-2,TRBV14,-,TRBD1,CASSPQGRGQGAYYGYTF
TRBJ2-7,TRBV5-5,-,-,CASSSSSSSYEQYF
TRBJ2-2,TRBV5-1,-,TRBD1,CASSLRTGNTGELFF
TRBJ2-1,TRBV10-3,-,-,CAIRPTTGTLNNEQFF
TRBJ1-2,TRBV6-5,-,TRBD1,CASRSTGGYGYTF
TRBJ2-7,TRBV6-1,-,-,CASSEDWDEQYF
TRBJ1-4,TRBV5-1,-,-,CASSLNFSGKGNEKLFF
TRBJ2-2,TRBV6-5,-,-,CASRSPSVAGELFF
TRBJ2-1,TRBV11-2,-,-,CASSKRGRKSLYNEQFF
TRBJ2-1,TRBV18,-,-,CASSPGRSSYNEQFF
TRBJ2-7,TRBV7-2,once,TRBD1,CASSLAGQGQIYEQYF
TRBJ2-3,TRBV18,-,-,CASSTNWADTQYF
TRBJ2-7,TRBV5-4,-,-,CASSRELADYGQYF
TRBJ2-1,TRBV5-1,-,TRBD2,CASSQTLGRGLASEEQFF
TRBJ2-3,TRBV11-2,once,-,CASSLGLVSGDTQYF
TRBJ1-4,TRBV6-5,-,-,CASSYSSGGSEKLFF
TRBJ2-3,TRBV2,-,TRBD2,CASSNKSGRVSDTQYF
TRBJ1-5,TRBV28,-,-,CASRSTPGQPQHF
TRBJ1-2,TRBV2,-,TRBD1,CASSEEQGRGYTF
TRBJ2-7,TRBV7-6,-,-,CASSTDPRDGSYEQYF
TRBJ2-1,TRBV2,-,TRBD2,CASTGTSGSYEQFF
TRBJ2-7,TRBV5-1,-,-,CASSSGRSIGEQYF
TRBJ2-2,TRBV5-8,-,-,CASSSLENTGELFF
TRBJ1-5,TRBV10-3,-,-,CAISESPGLEQPQHF
TRBJ1-4,TRBV9,-,-,CASSVDTLINEKLFF